The rows below give T cell receptor beta chains drawn from one sample of a study of quantifying T cell responses using KT2 cells. TCRdb processed the UMI-ligation and nested PCR reads anew with MiXCR; each CDR3 protein has one entry. The data show 39,000 or so distinct CDR3 sequences, with about 17% seen just once and over 40% held by the top ten. Sequencing was carried out using PBMCs spiked with cells of the T cell clone KT2. The receptors originated from a human donor. The CDR3 runs from the conserved cysteine through the conserved F or W. A D gene is named only where the DNA matches it firmly. Part of the rows lack a size; the others show once, few, many or a class for expanded clones.

DNA: TGTGCCAGCAGCAGCCACCGACAGGGAGGGGTTGAAAAACTGTTTTTT
CDR3: CASSSHRQGGVEKLFF
V: TRBV6-5
D: TRBD1
J: TRBJ1-4
size: few

DNA: TGTGCCAGCAGTCCTACGGGGTACAATGAGCAGTTCTTC
CDR3: CASSPTGYNEQFF
V: TRBV12-3/TRBV12-4
D: -
J: TRBJ2-1
size: once

DNA: TGTGCCAGCAGTTTCAGCGGGACCGCTGGGGAGACCCAGTACTTC
CDR3: CASSFSGTAGETQYF
V: TRBV12-3/TRBV12-4
D: TRBD2
J: TRBJ2-5
size: -

DNA: TGCAGTGCTAGACATGGGACCGGCTACGAGCAGTACTTC
CDR3: CSARHGTGYEQYF
V: TRBV20-1
D: -
J: TRBJ2-7
size: many

DNA: TGTGCCAGCAGTCCACAGGGAGGGCTCACTGAAGCTTTCTTT
CDR3: CASSPQGGLTEAFF
V: TRBV6-2/TRBV6-3
D: -
J: TRBJ1-1
size: -

DNA: TGCGCCAGCAGCCAATATGAGACAGGGACTTCCCTACTTCCGAGCAATCAGCCCCAGCATTTT
CDR3: CASSQYETGTSLLPSNQPQHF
V: TRBV4-1
D: TRBD1
J: TRBJ1-5
size: few

DNA: TGTGCCAGCAGCCAAGGGTCGGACAGGGACAATTACGAGCAGTACTTC
CDR3: CASSQGSDRDNYEQYF
V: TRBV4-2
D: TRBD1
J: TRBJ2-7
size: -

DNA: TGTGCCAGCAGCTTAGACGGGACAGTCGGAAACACCATATATTTT
CDR3: CASSLDGTVGNTIYF
V: TRBV11-3
D: TRBD1
J: TRBJ1-3
size: few

DNA: TGTGCCAGCAGCCAGGACAGTTTCTATGGCTACACCTTC
CDR3: CASSQDSFYGYTF
V: TRBV14
D: -
J: TRBJ1-2
size: many

DNA: TGCAGCGTCCCCGCCTGGGTAGACAGCAGCACAGATACGCAGTATTTT
CDR3: CSVPAWVDSSTDTQYF
V: TRBV29-1
D: -
J: TRBJ2-3
size: few

DNA: TGTGCCAGCAGTTTGGCGGGAATGAACACTGAAGCTTTCTTT
CDR3: CASSLAGMNTEAFF
V: TRBV27
D: -
J: TRBJ1-1
size: few

DNA: TGCAGTGCTAGCCGAGGGGAAGAGACCCAGTACTTC
CDR3: CSASRGEETQYF
V: TRBV20-1
D: -
J: TRBJ2-5
size: -

DNA: TGTGCCAGCAGAGAGCCCGGGCAGGGGGGTGGCTACACCTTC
CDR3: CASREPGQGGGYTF
V: TRBV6-1
D: TRBD1
J: TRBJ1-2
size: -

DNA: TGTGCCAGCACGGGCGTAACTCAGCCCCAGCATTTT
CDR3: CASTGVTQPQHF
V: TRBV6-1
D: -
J: TRBJ1-5
size: -

DNA: TGTGCCACCAGCAGAGAGGGCAGGGGGATACCTGAAGCTTTCTTT
CDR3: CATSREGRGIPEAFF
V: TRBV15
D: TRBD1
J: TRBJ1-1
size: -

DNA: TGTGCCAGCAGATACCGGGACAGTAACACTGAAGCTTTCTTT
CDR3: CASRYRDSNTEAFF
V: TRBV5-4
D: TRBD1
J: TRBJ1-1
size: -

DNA: TGCAGTGTTTACAGGGGATTCCCTAATTCACCCCTCCACTTT
CDR3: CSVYRGFPNSPLHF
V: TRBV20-1
D: TRBD1
J: TRBJ1-6
size: -

DNA: TGTGCCAGCAGTGTAAATCAGCCCCAGCATTTT
CDR3: CASSVNQPQHF
V: TRBV2
D: -
J: TRBJ1-5
size: -

DNA: TGTGCCAGCAGCCACACCCGGGCCCCAGATACGCAGTATTTT
CDR3: CASSHTRAPDTQYF
V: TRBV12-3/TRBV12-4
D: -
J: TRBJ2-3
size: few

DNA: TGTGCCAGCAGCGTCCGCTCTTGGGCCCCGAACACCGGGGAGCTGTTTTTT
CDR3: CASSVRSWAPNTGELFF
V: TRBV7-9
D: -
J: TRBJ2-2
size: -

DNA: TGTGCCAGCAGAAATCAGCTGACTGCGTCTTATGGCTACACCTTC
CDR3: CASRNQLTASYGYTF
V: TRBV2
D: -
J: TRBJ1-2
size: -

DNA: TGTGCCAGCAGGGCGGATAGCGGGAGTATGTCGGGTGAGCAGTTCTTC
CDR3: CASRADSGSMSGEQFF
V: TRBV27
D: TRBD2
J: TRBJ2-1
size: -

DNA: TGCAGTGCTAGACCCCTGGACAGGGGCAATCAGCCCCAGCATTTT
CDR3: CSARPLDRGNQPQHF
V: TRBV20-1
D: TRBD1
J: TRBJ1-5
size: -

DNA: TGTGCCAGCAGTTCCCCGTGGGAATCAGATACGCAGTATTTT
CDR3: CASSSPWESDTQYF
V: TRBV7-2
D: -
J: TRBJ2-3
size: many

DNA: TGCGCCAGCAGCCAAGATGTCGGGGGCCGGGGGCTCGTCCTGACTTTC
CDR3: CASSQDVGGRGLVLTF
V: TRBV4-3
D: -
J: TRBJ2-6
size: few

DNA: TGTGCCAGTAGCACAACGCAAGGGTCGGGCGGGATTCAGTACTTC
CDR3: CASSTTQGSGGIQYF
V: TRBV19
D: -
J: TRBJ2-4
size: -

DNA: TGCGCCAGCAGCCAAGATCCGGACAGTATTCAGCATTTT
CDR3: CASSQDPDSIQHF
V: TRBV4-3
D: -
J: TRBJ1-5
size: many

DNA: TGCAGTGCTACACAGGGGGCGGATACGCAGTATTTT
CDR3: CSATQGADTQYF
V: TRBV20-1
D: TRBD1
J: TRBJ2-3
size: few

DNA: TGTGCCAGCAGCCCCCTGAGGGGGGGGGTACCCGAAAAACTGTTTTTT
CDR3: CASSPLRGGVPEKLFF
V: TRBV27
D: -
J: TRBJ1-4
size: -

DNA: TGTGCCAGCAGCTTATCTTCCGGAGTAGTAGATACGCAGTATTTT
CDR3: CASSLSSGVVDTQYF
V: TRBV7-9
D: -
J: TRBJ2-3
size: few

DNA: TGTGCCAGCAGTTACTCTAGCGGGACCCCCACAGATACGCAGTATTTT
CDR3: CASSYSSGTPTDTQYF
V: TRBV6-5
D: TRBD2
J: TRBJ2-3
size: few

DNA: TGTGCTAGTGGTTTGGACCCGGGATCACCCCTCCACTTT
CDR3: CASGLDPGSPLHF
V: TRBV12-5
D: -
J: TRBJ1-6
size: few

DNA: TGTGCCACCAGCAGAGATCATACAGGGAGAGATACGCAGTATTTT
CDR3: CATSRDHTGRDTQYF
V: TRBV15
D: -
J: TRBJ2-3
size: few

DNA: TGTGCTAGTGGTTTGGAAGGACTAGCGGCAGATACGCAGTATTTT
CDR3: CASGLEGLAADTQYF
V: TRBV12-5
D: TRBD2
J: TRBJ2-3
size: few

DNA: TGCAGCGTTGTACACGGACAGAACTATGGCTACACCTTC
CDR3: CSVVHGQNYGYTF
V: TRBV29-1
D: -
J: TRBJ1-2
size: few

DNA: TGTGCCAGCAGACTTGAGTGGGCGGGGGAGCAGTTCTTC
CDR3: CASRLEWAGEQFF
V: TRBV6-2/TRBV6-3
D: -
J: TRBJ2-1
size: few

DNA: TGCAGTGCCTGGTACTCCTACGAGCAGTACTTC
CDR3: CSAWYSYEQYF
V: TRBV20-1
D: -
J: TRBJ2-7
size: -

DNA: TGTGCCAGCAGCCCTGACAGGGGCCGGGTTCAGCCCCAGCATTTT
CDR3: CASSPDRGRVQPQHF
V: TRBV7-9
D: TRBD1
J: TRBJ1-5
size: -

DNA: TGTGCCAGCAGTACAAAGAGGACTAGCGGGCGATACACAGATACGCAGTATTTT
CDR3: CASSTKRTSGRYTDTQYF
V: TRBV27
D: TRBD2
J: TRBJ2-3
size: -

DNA: TGCAGCGGACGGGACACCTACAGCCCGAACACTGAAGCTTTCTTT
CDR3: CSGRDTYSPNTEAFF
V: TRBV29-1
D: -
J: TRBJ1-1
size: -

DNA: TGTGCCAGCAGGTCGGCTGGCCCTTTAGAGGGAGCTTTCTTT
CDR3: CASRSAGPLEGAFF
V: TRBV28
D: -
J: TRBJ1-1
size: -

DNA: TGTGCCAGCAGCCAGACCAGCGCTTGGGGTTCCGCCGGGGAGCTGTTTTTT
CDR3: CASSQTSAWGSAGELFF
V: TRBV11-2
D: -
J: TRBJ2-2
size: few

DNA: TGTGCCAGCGCTGACAGCTACGAGCAGTACTTC
CDR3: CASADSYEQYF
V: TRBV7-6
D: -
J: TRBJ2-7
size: many

DNA: TGTGCCATCAGCGCCCGGGAGGGGCAAGAGACCCAGTACTTC
CDR3: CAISAREGQETQYF
V: TRBV10-3
D: TRBD2
J: TRBJ2-5
size: few

DNA: TGTGCCAGCAGCTTGGGAGCGGGGGTGGGAGGTGAAGCTTTCTTT
CDR3: CASSLGAGVGGEAFF
V: TRBV5-8
D: -
J: TRBJ1-1
size: few

DNA: TGTGCCAGCAGCTTAGCTGCCAGAAGCTCCTACAATGAGCAGTTCTTC
CDR3: CASSLAARSSYNEQFF
V: TRBV7-9
D: -
J: TRBJ2-1
size: many